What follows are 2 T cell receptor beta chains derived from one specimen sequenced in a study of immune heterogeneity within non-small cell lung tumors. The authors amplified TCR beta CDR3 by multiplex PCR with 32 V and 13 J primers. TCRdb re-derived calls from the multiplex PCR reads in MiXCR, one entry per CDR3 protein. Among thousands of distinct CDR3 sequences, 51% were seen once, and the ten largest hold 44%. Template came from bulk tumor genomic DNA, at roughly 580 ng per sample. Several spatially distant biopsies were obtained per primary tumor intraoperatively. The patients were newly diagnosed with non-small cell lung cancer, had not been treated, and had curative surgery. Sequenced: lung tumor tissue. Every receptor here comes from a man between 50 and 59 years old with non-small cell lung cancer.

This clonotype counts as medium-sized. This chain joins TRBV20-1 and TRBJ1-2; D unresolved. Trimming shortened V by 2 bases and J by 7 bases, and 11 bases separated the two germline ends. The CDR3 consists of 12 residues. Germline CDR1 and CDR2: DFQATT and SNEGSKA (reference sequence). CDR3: CSARIGRIGYTF. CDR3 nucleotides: TGCAGTGCTAGAATCGGTAGGATTGGCTACACCTTC.

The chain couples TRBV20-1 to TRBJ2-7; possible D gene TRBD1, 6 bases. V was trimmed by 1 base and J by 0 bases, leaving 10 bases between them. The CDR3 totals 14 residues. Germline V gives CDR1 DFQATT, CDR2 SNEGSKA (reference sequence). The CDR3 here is CSARGDRSSYEQYF. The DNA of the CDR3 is TGCAGTGCTAGAGGTGACAGGAGCTCCTACGAGCAGTACTTC.